Each of the 30 T cell receptor beta chains below was sequenced from the same sample in a study of blood T cell repertoires in COVID-19. TCRdb keeps only in-frame clones here, not all; method: immunoSEQ multiplex PCR. The table includes 200,000 to 250,000 clones, about nine tenths detected once. Sequencing input: peripheral blood. The receptors were sampled from a woman in her sixties or seventies with acute or convalescent COVID-19.

Here the CDR3 DNA reads TGTGCCAGCAGACAGGGGCCCCAACCTTATGGCTACACCTTC. Translation gives CASRQGPQPYGYTF. The rearrangement joins TRBV6-5 to TRBJ1-2; 7 positions match TRBD1. The CDR3 is 14 residues long. V shed 6 bases, J shed 5 bases, and the junction held 9 bases outside the gene matches. The germline CDR1 and CDR2 sequences are MNHEY and SVGAGI.

The J gene is TRBJ2-3, the V gene TRBV3-1 (or the pseudogene TRBV3-2); the match to TRBD2 covers 8 bases. This CDR3 has 16 residues. Germline lookup yields CDR1 LGHDT and CDR2 YNNKEL (reference sequence). The ends lost 6 bases at V and 1 base at J; junction bases unmatched: 9. The CDR3 is CASSRTMTSGTDTQYF. The CDR3 nucleotides read TGTGCCAGCAGTCGCACGATGACTAGCGGCACAGATACGCAGTATTTT.

The chain employs TRBV6-1 and TRBJ2-3; the match to TRBD1 covers 8 bases. V dropped 3 bases and J dropped 5; count of bases not matched to a gene: 7. This CDR3 region has 15 residues. Germline V gives CDR1 MNHNS, CDR2 SASEGT. This chain's CDR3 is CASSEWTGQRDTQYF. The CDR3 coding sequence is TGTGCCAGCAGTGAGTGGACAGGGCAACGAGATACGCAGTATTTT.

This clone appeared once. This rearrangement joins TRBV4-2 to TRBJ1-2; D perhaps matches TRBD1 (5 bases). There are 14 residues in the CDR3. Germline CDR1 LGHNA, CDR2 YNFKEQ. V was clipped by 1 base and J by 3 bases, with 9 bases between them. CDR3 nucleotides: TGTGCCAGCAGCCAAGCTCAAGGGGACTATGGCTACACCTTC. Translating gives CASSQAQGDYGYTF.

The chain combines TRBV6-6 with TRBJ2-7, with a weak D call TRBD2 (5 bases). V was shortened by 6 bases and J by 3 bases, with 9 bases between the two germline ends. The germline V gene encodes CDR1 MNHNY and CDR2 SVGAGI (reference sequence). The CDR3 runs to 12 residues. The CDR3 spells CASSPGLYEQYF. CDR3 in DNA: TGTGCCAGCAGCCCCGGACTCTACGAGCAGTACTTC.

The genes are TRBV18 and TRBJ1-5; TRBD1 agrees at 8 bases. The CDR3 is made up of 15 amino acids. V lost 1 base to trimming and J lost 3 bases; unmatched junction nucleotides: 2. The germline V gene encodes CDR1 KGHSH and CDR2 LQKENI. The CDR3 region is CASSPQTGDNQPQHF. The CDR3 coding sequence is TGTGCCAGCTCACCACAGACAGGGGACAATCAGCCCCAGCATTTT.

The genes are TRBV28 and TRBJ2-3; TRBD2 aligns across 14 bases. Germline V gene data show CDR1 as MDHEN and CDR2 as SYDVKM. This CDR3 is built from 18 residues. J gave up 1 base and V 5 bases, and 8 bases lay outside the gene matches. The DNA of the CDR3 is TGTGCCAGCAGTCTTGGACTAGCGGGAGGCTTAGGCACAGATACGCAGTATTTT. As protein: CASSLGLAGGLGTDTQYF. Combining the CDR3 with reference TRBV28 and TRBJ2-3 gives the whole variable domain DVKVTQSSRYLVKRTGEKVFLECVQDMDHENMFWYRQDPGLGLRLIYFSYDVKMKEKGDIPEGYSVSREKKERFSLILESASTNQTSMYLCASSLGLAGGLGTDTQYFGPGTRLTVL.

The chain is built from TRBV19 and TRBJ2-5; TRBD2 aligns across 8 bases. In germline, CDR1 is LNHDA, CDR2 SQIVND (reference sequence). J gave up 1 base and V 0 bases, and 1 base lay outside the gene matches. The CDR3 has 15 amino acids. CDR3 in DNA: TGTGCCAGTAGTATAGACGGGGGGGCCCAAGAGACCCAGTACTTC. The encoded protein is CASSIDGGAQETQYF.

The chain joins TRBV5-8 to TRBJ2-1; D possibly corresponds to TRBD1 (6 bases). This CDR3 contains 15 residues. Germline lookup yields CDR1 SGHTS and CDR2 YDEGEE. V was shortened by 1 base and J by 0 bases, with 8 bases between the two germline ends. The CDR3 bases are TGTGCCAGCAGCTTGCAGGGGCGCTCCTACAATGAGCAGTTCTTC. The encoded protein is CASSLQGRSYNEQFF.

This clone was seen only once. The rearrangement joins TRBV6-5 to TRBJ2-2, with 7 bases lining up with TRBD2. The CDR3 is 14 residues long. Germline V gives CDR1 MNHEY, CDR2 SVGAGI. Trimming cost V 6 bases and J 7 bases; bases outside gene matches: 8. The DNA for the CDR3 is TGTGCCAGCAGGAAACAGAGCGGGAACGGGGAGCTGTTTTTT. Translated, it gives CASRKQSGNGELFF.

The rearrangement uses TRBV6-2 or TRBV6-3 and TRBJ1-5; no clear D gene. Trimming left V 6 bases short and J 2 bases short, with 14 bases between. The CDR3 is 15 residues long. CDR1 is MNHEY, CDR2 SVGEGT, per germline. The CDR3 coding sequence is TGTGCCAGCAGCCCCGCCGGGTGGGGCAATCAGCCCCAGCATTTT. Translated: CASSPAGWGNQPQHF.

The chain joins TRBV5-4 to TRBJ2-2; 7 bases match TRBD2. Germline values: CDR1 SGHNT, CDR2 YYREEE (reference sequence). The V gene end was trimmed by 7 bases and the J gene end by 3 bases; junction bases not matched to a gene: 6. The CDR3 loop spans 14 amino acids. In nucleotides, the CDR3 is TGTGCCAGCGGGCGGGAGCCCGACACCGGGGAGCTGTTTTTT. It specifies CASGREPDTGELFF.

V gene TRBV30 combines with J gene TRBJ2-3, with 9 positions matching TRBD2. This CDR3 comprises 16 residues. The V gene end was trimmed by 0 bases and the J gene end by 5 bases; junction bases not matched to a gene: 9. Germline assignment: CDR1 GTSNPN and CDR2 SVGIG (reference sequence). CDR3 DNA sequence: TGTGCCTGGAGTGTAGTGTCGGCGGGAGGGAGAGATACGCAGTATTTT. Protein: CAWSVVSAGGRDTQYF.

In DNA form, the CDR3 reads TGTGCCAGCAGTCGACTAGCGGGAGGGCTCGGGGAGACCCAGTACTTC. It encodes CASSRLAGGLGETQYF. This sequence joins TRBV7-7 and TRBJ2-5; TRBD2 agrees at 14 bases. V was pared by 6 bases and J by 5 bases, with 8 bases of the junction left unmatched. The CDR3 consists of 16 residues. Germline CDR1 and CDR2: SSHAT and FNYEAQ (reference sequence).

The J gene is TRBJ2-3, the V gene TRBV27; 7 bases agree with TRBD1. The CDR3 runs to 13 residues. Per the germline V gene, CDR1 is MNHEY and CDR2 is SMNVEV (reference sequence). J lost 6 bases, V lost 5 bases, and 5 bases had no gene match. Here the CDR3 DNA reads TGTGCCAGCAGTCGCCAGGGGGTGGATACGCAGTATTTT. Translation gives CASSRQGVDTQYF.

J is TRBJ2-7 and V is TRBV19; D might be TRBD2 (5 bases). The CDR3 totals 15 residues. Germline loops: CDR1 LNHDA, CDR2 SQIVND (reference sequence). Trimming removed 4 bases from V and 0 bases from J, with 13 bases in between. The CDR3 sequence: CASSKPGVSSYEQYF. DNA of the CDR3: TGTGCCAGTAGTAAGCCCGGGGTAAGCTCCTACGAGCAGTACTTC.

V and J are TRBV11-2 and TRBJ1-3; D might be TRBD1 (5 bases). CDR1 and CDR2 (germline): SGHAT, FQNNGV. V shed 5 bases and J shed 2 bases, with 13 bases lying between them. The CDR3 runs to 15 residues. This CDR3 reads CASSRIQGPGNTIYF. The CDR3 coding sequence is TGTGCCAGCAGCCGAATTCAGGGCCCTGGAAACACCATATATTTT.

The gene calls are TRBV7-9 and TRBJ2-2; D might be TRBD2 (6 bases). The germline V and J ends were trimmed by 2 bases and 4 bases, with 17 bases remaining between them. Germline V gene data show CDR1 as SEHNR and CDR2 as FQNEAQ (reference sequence). The CDR3 is 17 amino acids. CDR3 in amino acids: CASSLIVSGGPTGELFF. The DNA for the CDR3 is TGTGCCAGCAGCTTAATTGTGAGCGGAGGGCCCACCGGGGAGCTGTTTTTT. Complete variable domain (other parts from reference TRBV7-9 and TRBJ2-2): DTGVSQNPRHKITKRGQNVTFRCDPISEHNRLYWYRQTLGQGPEFLTYFQNEAQLEKSRLLSDRFSAERPKGSFSTLEIQRTEQGDSAMYLCASSLIVSGGPTGELFFGEGSRLTVL.

The DNA of the CDR3 is TGTGCCAGCAGTTACTCGAGGGCATCGTATGGCTACACCTTC. Its translation is CASSYSRASYGYTF. V and J are TRBV6-6 and TRBJ1-2; D gene unclear. The length of the CDR3 is 14 residues. V lost 0 bases and J lost 5, with 10 bases in between. Germline V lookup: CDR1 MNHNY, CDR2 SVGAGI (reference sequence).

A single count supports this clone. The chain recombines TRBV7-9 with TRBJ2-5, with D unresolved. Germline V gene sequence: CDR1 SEHNR, CDR2 FQNEAQ (reference sequence). V lost 1 base and J lost 2, with 5 bases in between. The CDR3 sequence is 13 residues long. CDR3 bases: TGTGCCAGCAGCTTAGTAGATCAAGAGACCCAGTACTTC. It codes for CASSLVDQETQYF.

The V call is TRBV7-9, the J call TRBJ2-2; D is unresolved. Trimming stripped 1 base from V and 2 bases from J, with 5 bases between. The germline gives CDR1 SEHNR, CDR2 FQNEAQ (reference sequence). The CDR3 runs 14 residues. The CDR3 DNA reads TGTGCCAGCAGCTTAGGGGCTAACACCGGGGAGCTGTTTTTT. Protein sequence: CASSLGANTGELFF. The variable domain in full, with the rest retrieved from reference TRBV7-9 and TRBJ2-2, is DTGVSQNPRHKITKRGQNVTFRCDPISEHNRLYWYRQTLGQGPEFLTYFQNEAQLEKSRLLSDRFSAERPKGSFSTLEIQRTEQGDSAMYLCASSLGANTGELFFGEGSRLTVL.

This rearrangement joins TRBV7-9 to TRBJ2-7; D ambiguous. V was trimmed by 1 base and J by 5 bases, leaving 12 bases between them. This CDR3 has 14 amino acids. Per the germline V gene, CDR1 is SEHNR and CDR2 is FQNEAQ (reference sequence). The CDR3 spells CASSLVAASHEQYF. In DNA, the CDR3 is TGTGCCAGCAGCTTAGTGGCGGCGAGCCACGAGCAGTACTTC. The full variable domain, with the rest looked up from reference TRBV7-9 and TRBJ2-7, is DTGVSQNPRHKITKRGQNVTFRCDPISEHNRLYWYRQTLGQGPEFLTYFQNEAQLEKSRLLSDRFSAERPKGSFSTLEIQRTEQGDSAMYLCASSLVAASHEQYFGPGTRLTVT.

This sequence joins TRBV6-5 and TRBJ2-2; no firm D call. V gave up 4 bases and J gave up 1 base, with 13 bases separating them. This CDR3 comprises 16 residues. Germline V gene sequence: CDR1 MNHEY, CDR2 SVGAGI. The CDR3 loop is CASSLTDTLNTGELFF. CDR3 DNA sequence: TGTGCCAGCAGTTTAACAGACACTCTGAACACCGGGGAGCTGTTTTTT.

This clone has just one count. The chain recombines TRBV15 with TRBJ2-5, with 10 bases fitting TRBD1. V was clipped by 1 base and J by 10 bases; unmatched bases: 6. CDR1 and CDR2 (germline): LNHNV, YYDKDF (reference sequence). There are 14 residues in the CDR3. Written as DNA, the CDR3 is TGTGCCACCAGCAGAGGACAGGGGGCGTCTAGCCAGTACTTC. Its protein is CATSRGQGASSQYF.

A single count supports this clone. This chain joins TRBV6-6 and TRBJ2-2; 7 bases are a match to TRBD2. V dropped 5 bases and J dropped 0; count of bases not matched to a gene: 6. Germline loops: CDR1 MNHNY, CDR2 SVGAGI (reference sequence). The CDR3 loop spans 16 amino acids. The CDR3 spells CASSRTGGTNTGELFF. The CDR3 DNA reads as TGTGCCAGCAGTCGAACCGGGGGGACGAACACCGGGGAGCTGTTTTTT.

The chain employs TRBV12-3 or TRBV12-4 and TRBJ1-6; D gene uncertain. Trimming left V 5 bases short and J 7 bases short, with 3 bases between. The CDR3 totals 11 residues. The CDR3 bases are TGTGCCAGCAGTCTCAATTCACCCCTCCACTTT. Residues: CASSLNSPLHF.

The V gene is TRBV19, the J gene TRBJ2-6, with 9 bases aligning to TRBD1. The CDR3 is made up of 18 amino acids. CDR1 and CDR2 from the germline V gene are LNHDA and SQIVND (reference sequence). The V gene end was trimmed by 6 bases and the J gene end by 0 bases; junction bases not matched to a gene: 9. Here the CDR3 reads CASRTGGVAGSGANVLTF. DNA for the CDR3: TGTGCCAGTAGGACAGGGGGGGTCGCGGGCTCTGGGGCCAACGTCCTGACTTTC.

The chain links TRBV29-1 to TRBJ2-1; 15 positions agree with TRBD2. Germline V CDR1 and CDR2: SQVTM, ANQGSEA. J was trimmed by 5 bases and V by 4 bases; bases with no gene match: 6. The CDR3 is made up of 16 amino acids. CDR3 DNA sequence: TGCAGCGTTGGGACTAGCGGGAGGGCCCTCCACAATGAGCAGTTCTTC. It specifies CSVGTSGRALHNEQFF.

The genes are TRBV7-8 and TRBJ1-1; perhaps TRBD1 as D (6 bases). The CDR3 covers 14 residues. The V gene's germline CDR1 is SGHVS and CDR2 FQNEAQ. V shed 0 bases and J shed 1 base, with 6 bases lying between them. The CDR3 protein is CASSLAGQNTEAFF. The CDR3 bases are TGTGCCAGCAGCTTAGCGGGACAGAACACTGAAGCTTTCTTT.

J is TRBJ1-5 and V is TRBV30, with 8 bases identical to TRBD1. Germline V CDR1 and CDR2: GTSNPN, SVGIG (reference sequence). The V gene end was trimmed by 2 bases and the J gene end by 2 bases; junction bases not matched to a gene: 2. The CDR3 consists of 14 residues. The CDR3 DNA follows: TGTGCCTGGAGTCCAGGGGGCGGCAATCAGCCCCAGCATTTT. Protein product: CAWSPGGGNQPQHF. Drawing the rest from reference TRBV30 and TRBJ1-5, the complete variable domain is SQTIHQWPATLVQPVGSPLSLECTVEGTSNPNLYWYRQAAGRGLQLLFYSVGIGQISSEVPQNLSASRPQDRQFILSSKKLLLSDSGFYLCAWSPGGGNQPQHFGDGTRLSIL.